One sample yielded the 13 T cell receptor beta chains listed below, sequenced in a study of blood T cell repertoires in COVID-19. Sequenced by immunoSEQ multiplex PCR; TCRdb stores in-frame clones only, minus some. Of 250,000 to 350,000 clones in the sample, 89% were seen once. Sequenced sample: peripheral blood. The receptors come from a woman aged 40 to 50 who had recovered from COVID-19.

The chain is built from TRBV10-3 and TRBJ2-1, with 14 bases identical to TRBD2. Germline V gene data show CDR1 as ENHRY and CDR2 as SYGVKD. The length of the CDR3 is 17 residues. V gave up 5 bases and J gave up 7 bases; unmatched junction bases: 10. The DNA of the CDR3 is TGTGCCATCAGTAAGGGGACTAGCGGGAGTTCGAGAAATGAGCAGTTCTTC. Encoded protein: CAISKGTSGSSRNEQFF.

The chain uses TRBV20-1 and TRBJ2-3; no clear D. The germline V gene has CDR1 DFQATT and CDR2 SNEGSKA (reference sequence). The CDR3 totals 11 residues. V was pared by 6 bases and J by 2 bases, with 6 bases between. Here the CDR3 reads CSARNTDTQYF. In nucleotides, the CDR3 is TGCAGTGCGCGGAACACAGATACGCAGTATTTT.

This clone was recorded at least ten times. This chain uses TRBV2 with TRBJ2-2; the match to TRBD2 covers 9 bases. This CDR3 has 15 amino acids. The germline V gene encodes CDR1 SNHLY and CDR2 FYNNEI. V shed 5 bases, J shed 6 bases, and the junction held 7 bases outside the gene matches. The CDR3 sequence is CASSSSGRDAGELFF. Written as DNA, the CDR3 is TGTGCCAGCAGTAGTAGCGGGAGAGACGCCGGGGAGCTGTTTTTT.

V gene TRBV5-1 combines with J gene TRBJ2-3; the match to TRBD1 covers 10 bases. The CDR3 spans 15 residues. The J segment lost 2 bases and the V segment lost 3 bases, leaving 3 bases of the junction unmatched. In germline, CDR1 is SGHRS, CDR2 YFSETQ. The CDR3 here is CASSSGQGNTDTQYF. For the CDR3, the DNA is TGCGCCAGCAGCTCGGGACAGGGGAACACAGATACGCAGTATTTT.

V and J are TRBV28 and TRBJ1-5; 11 nucleotides line up with TRBD1. Germline V gene sequence: CDR1 MDHEN, CDR2 SYDVKM. This CDR3 spans 14 amino acids. Germline trimming cut 3 bases from V and 6 bases from J; bases unmatched to any gene: 1. CDR3 nucleotides: TGTGCCAGCAGTTTGGACAGGGGGCCTCAGCCCCAGCATTTT. This encodes CASSLDRGPQPQHF.

This sequence joins TRBV3-1 (or the pseudogene TRBV3-2) and TRBJ1-2; the match to TRBD1 covers 10 bases. CDR3 size: 16 residues. The V and J ends lost 5 bases and 4 bases, in that order; junction bases with no gene match: 10. Germline V lookup: CDR1 LGHDT, CDR2 YNNKEL (reference sequence). The CDR3 DNA is TGTGCCAGCAGCTTCCGGGACAGGGGAGATGGCTATGGCTACACCTTC. Amino acids: CASSFRDRGDGYGYTF.

The genes are TRBV19 and TRBJ2-1, with D tentatively TRBD2 (5 bases). From germline, CDR1 is LNHDA and CDR2 SQIVND (reference sequence). Trimming cost V 7 bases and J 0 bases, with 10 bases left between them. The CDR3 is made up of 14 amino acids. The CDR3: CASKPDFSYNEQFF. CDR3 DNA: TGTGCCAGTAAGCCGGACTTCTCCTACAATGAGCAGTTCTTC. The whole variable domain, remainder taken from reference TRBV19 and TRBJ2-1, is DGGITQSPKYLFRKEGQNVTLSCEQNLNHDAMYWYRQDPGQGLRLIYYSQIVNDFQKGDIAEGYSVSREKKESFPLTVTSAQKNPTAFYLCASKPDFSYNEQFFGPGTRLTVL.

The gene calls are TRBV5-1 and TRBJ2-3; 7 nucleotides line up with TRBD1. CDR3 length equals 16 residues. Per germline, CDR1 SGHRS and CDR2 YFSETQ. With 3 bases clipped from V and 0 bases from J, the junction kept 7 bases outside the gene matches. The CDR3: CASSSGDRPSTDTQYF. DNA of the CDR3: TGCGCCAGCAGCTCCGGGGACAGACCTAGCACAGATACGCAGTATTTT. The variable domain in full, completed from reference TRBV5-1 and TRBJ2-3, reads KAGVTQTPRYLIKTRGQQVTLSCSPISGHRSVSWYQQTPGQGLQFLFEYFSETQRNKGNFPGRFSGRQFSNSRSEMNVSTLELGDSALYLCASSSGDRPSTDTQYFGPGTRLTVL.

This chain uses TRBV7-2 with TRBJ1-2; D gene uncertain. With 6 bases removed from V and 2 bases from J, the gap between germline ends came to 13 bases. This CDR3 has 14 residues. In germline, CDR1 is SGHTA, CDR2 FQGNSA. CDR3 region: CASRAGRGNYGYTF. In DNA form, the CDR3 reads TGTGCCAGCAGGGCCGGGAGAGGGAACTATGGCTACACCTTC.

This chain links TRBV24-1 with TRBJ2-5, with D tentatively TRBD1 (5 bases). From germline, CDR1 is KGHDR and CDR2 SFDVKD. The CDR3 is made up of 15 amino acids. With 2 bases removed from V and 5 bases from J, the gap between germline ends came to 14 bases. CDR3 residues: CATSDSQGFDETQYF. As DNA, the CDR3 is TGTGCCACCAGTGATTCCCAGGGTTTTGATGAGACCCAGTACTTC.

The rearrangement uses TRBV11-2 and TRBJ2-7; D is possibly TRBD2 (5 bases). The CDR3 covers 15 residues. Trimming took off 5 bases at V and 2 bases at J, with 16 bases between the two ends. Germline CDR1 and CDR2: SGHAT and FQNNGV. The DNA of the CDR3 is TGTGCCAGCAGCCCGGGGTCTGGCAGCCCCTACGAGCAGTACTTC. It translates to CASSPGSGSPYEQYF.

This chain links TRBV12-3 or TRBV12-4 with TRBJ2-3, with D perhaps TRBD2 (6 bases). This CDR3 comprises 12 residues. V lost 6 bases and J lost 9, with 13 bases in between. CDR3 coding DNA: TGTGCCAGCAGCCAGGGAGGAGGAACGCAGTATTTT. It encodes CASSQGGGTQYF.

This rearrangement joins TRBV5-8 to TRBJ2-3, with D perhaps TRBD1 (6 bases). In germline, CDR1 is SGHTS, CDR2 YDEGEE. The CDR3 consists of 15 residues. Trimming shortened V by 4 bases and J by 5 bases, and 17 bases separated the two germline ends. CDR3 amino acids: CASSGGPGMEDTQYF. The DNA of the CDR3 is TGTGCCAGCAGCGGGGGCCCAGGGATGGAAGATACGCAGTATTTT.